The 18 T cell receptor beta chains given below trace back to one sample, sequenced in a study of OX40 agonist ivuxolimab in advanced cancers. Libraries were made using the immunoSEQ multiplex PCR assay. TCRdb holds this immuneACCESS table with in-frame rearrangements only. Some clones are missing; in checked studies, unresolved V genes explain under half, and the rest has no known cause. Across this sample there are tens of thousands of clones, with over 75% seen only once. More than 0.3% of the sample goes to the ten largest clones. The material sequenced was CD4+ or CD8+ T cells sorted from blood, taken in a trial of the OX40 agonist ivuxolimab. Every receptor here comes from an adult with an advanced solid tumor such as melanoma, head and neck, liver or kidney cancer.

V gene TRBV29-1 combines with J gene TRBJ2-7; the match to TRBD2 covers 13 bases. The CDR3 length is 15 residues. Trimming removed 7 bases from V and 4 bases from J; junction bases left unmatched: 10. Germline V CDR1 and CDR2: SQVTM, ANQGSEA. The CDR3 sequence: CSAAGLAGTWYEQYF. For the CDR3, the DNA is TGCAGCGCCGCGGGACTAGCGGGAACTTGGTACGAGCAGTACTTC.

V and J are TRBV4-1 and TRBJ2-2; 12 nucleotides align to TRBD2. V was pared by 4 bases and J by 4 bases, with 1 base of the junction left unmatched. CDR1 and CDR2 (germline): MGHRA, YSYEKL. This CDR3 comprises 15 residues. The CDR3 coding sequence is TGCGCCAGCAGCCCTAGCGGGAGGGTCACCGGGGAGCTGTTTTTT. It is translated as CASSPSGRVTGELFF.

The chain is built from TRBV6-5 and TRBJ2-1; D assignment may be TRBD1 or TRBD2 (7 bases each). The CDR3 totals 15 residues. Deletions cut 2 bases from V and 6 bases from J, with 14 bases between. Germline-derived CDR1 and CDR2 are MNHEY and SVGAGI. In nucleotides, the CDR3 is TGTGCCAGCAGTTACAGCAGGGGGACTATCAATGAGCAGTTCTTC. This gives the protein CASSYSRGTINEQFF.

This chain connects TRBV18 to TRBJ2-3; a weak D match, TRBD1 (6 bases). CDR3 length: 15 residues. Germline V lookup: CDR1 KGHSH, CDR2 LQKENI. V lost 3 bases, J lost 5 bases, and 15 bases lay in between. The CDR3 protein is CASSPRNRAVDTQYF. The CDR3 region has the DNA TGTGCCAGCTCACCTAGGAACAGGGCAGTAGATACGCAGTATTTT.

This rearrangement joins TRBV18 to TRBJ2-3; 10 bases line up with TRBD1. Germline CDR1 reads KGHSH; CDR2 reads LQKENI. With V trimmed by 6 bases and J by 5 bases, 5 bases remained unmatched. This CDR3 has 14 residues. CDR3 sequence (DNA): TGTGCCAGCTCCGGGACAGGGGTCCGAGATACGCAGTATTTT. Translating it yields CASSGTGVRDTQYF.

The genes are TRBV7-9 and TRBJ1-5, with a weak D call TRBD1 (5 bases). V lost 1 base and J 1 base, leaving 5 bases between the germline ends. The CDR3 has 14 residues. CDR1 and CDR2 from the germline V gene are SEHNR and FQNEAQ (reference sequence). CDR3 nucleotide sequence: TGTGCCAGCAGCTTAGAGGGGAGCAATCAGCCCCAGCATTTT. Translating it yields CASSLEGSNQPQHF.

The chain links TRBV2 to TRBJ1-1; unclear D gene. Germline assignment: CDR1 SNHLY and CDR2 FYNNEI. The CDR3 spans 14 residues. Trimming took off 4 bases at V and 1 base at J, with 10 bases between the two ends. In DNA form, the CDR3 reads TGTGCCAGCAGTGGTTTAGGAGGGAACACTGAAGCTTTCTTT. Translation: CASSGLGGNTEAFF.

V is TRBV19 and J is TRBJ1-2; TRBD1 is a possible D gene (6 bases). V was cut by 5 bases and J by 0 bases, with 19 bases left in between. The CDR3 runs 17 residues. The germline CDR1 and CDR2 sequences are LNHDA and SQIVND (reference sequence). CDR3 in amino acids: CASSPKGGGYTNYGYTF. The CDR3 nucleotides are TGTGCCAGTAGTCCAAAGGGCGGGGGCTATACTAACTATGGCTACACCTTC.

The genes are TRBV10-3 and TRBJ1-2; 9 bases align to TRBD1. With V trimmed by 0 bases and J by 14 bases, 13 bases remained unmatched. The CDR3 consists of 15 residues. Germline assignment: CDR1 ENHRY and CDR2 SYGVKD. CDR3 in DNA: TGTGCCATCAGTGAGTCTTCGGGACAGGGCCAGAAAGTGACCTTC. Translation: CAISESSGQGQKVTF.

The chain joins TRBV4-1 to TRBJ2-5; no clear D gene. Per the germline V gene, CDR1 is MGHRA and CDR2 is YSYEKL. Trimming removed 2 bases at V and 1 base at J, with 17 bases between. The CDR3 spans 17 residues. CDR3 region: CASSQPPSDLVQETQYF. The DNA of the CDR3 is TGCGCCAGCAGCCAACCCCCATCGGACCTAGTCCAAGAGACCCAGTACTTC.

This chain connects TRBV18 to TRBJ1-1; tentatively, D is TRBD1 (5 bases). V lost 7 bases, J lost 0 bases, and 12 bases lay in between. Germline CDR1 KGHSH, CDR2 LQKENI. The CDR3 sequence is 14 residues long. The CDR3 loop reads CASLPGQVNTEAFF. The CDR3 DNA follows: TGTGCCAGCTTACCGGGGCAGGTGAACACTGAAGCTTTCTTT.

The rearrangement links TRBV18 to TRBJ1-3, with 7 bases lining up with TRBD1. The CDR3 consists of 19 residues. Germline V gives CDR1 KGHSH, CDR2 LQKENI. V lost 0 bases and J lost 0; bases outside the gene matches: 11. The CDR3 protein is CASSPPRRGDSRSGNTIYF. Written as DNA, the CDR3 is TGTGCCAGCTCACCACCCCGACGAGGGGACAGCCGCTCTGGAAACACCATATATTTT.

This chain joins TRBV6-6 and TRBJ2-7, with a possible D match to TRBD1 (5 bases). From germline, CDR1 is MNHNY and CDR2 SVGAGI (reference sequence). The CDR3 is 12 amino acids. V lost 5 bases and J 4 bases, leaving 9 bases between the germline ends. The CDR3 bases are TGTGCCAGCAGTGGTAACAGGTACGAGCAGTACTTC. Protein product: CASSGNRYEQYF.

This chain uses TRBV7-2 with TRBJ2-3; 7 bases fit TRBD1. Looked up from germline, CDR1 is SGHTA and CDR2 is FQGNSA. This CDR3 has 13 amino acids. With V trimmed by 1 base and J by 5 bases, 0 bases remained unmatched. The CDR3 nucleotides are TGTGCCAGCAGCTTAGACAGGGGAGATACGCAGTATTTT. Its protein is CASSLDRGDTQYF.

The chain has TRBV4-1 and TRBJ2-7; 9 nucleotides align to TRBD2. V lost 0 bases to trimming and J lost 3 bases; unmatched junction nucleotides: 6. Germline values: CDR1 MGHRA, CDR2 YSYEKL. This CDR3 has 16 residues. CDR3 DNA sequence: TGCGCCAGCAGCCAAGATTGGCTAGCGGGGATCTACGAGCAGTACTTC. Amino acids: CASSQDWLAGIYEQYF.

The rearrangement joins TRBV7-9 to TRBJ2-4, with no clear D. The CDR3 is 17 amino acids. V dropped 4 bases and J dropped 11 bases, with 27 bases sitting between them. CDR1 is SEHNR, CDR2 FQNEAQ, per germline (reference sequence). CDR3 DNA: TGTGCCAGCAGCTCTCCAACAACCGACATTCAGAGTGAGCTTCAGTACTTC. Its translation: CASSSPTTDIQSELQYF.

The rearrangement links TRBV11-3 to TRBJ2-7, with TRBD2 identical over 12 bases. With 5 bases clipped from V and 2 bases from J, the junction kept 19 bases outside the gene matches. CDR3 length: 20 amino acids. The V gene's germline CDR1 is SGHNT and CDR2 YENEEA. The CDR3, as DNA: TGTGCCAGCAGCCACCCTCGGTTCCAGGGGACTAGCGGGTTGGCCTACGAGCAGTACTTC. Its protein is CASSHPRFQGTSGLAYEQYF.

The CDR3 sequence is CASSLLGTPVHTEAFF. The CDR3 region has the DNA TGTGCCAGCAGCTTGCTCGGGACACCCGTCCACACTGAAGCTTTCTTT. The gene calls are TRBV5-5 and TRBJ1-1, with a weak D call TRBD1 (6 bases). V was clipped by 1 base and J by 3 bases, with 16 bases between them. There are 16 residues in the CDR3. CDR1 and CDR2 from the germline V gene are SGHKS and YYEKEE (reference sequence).